The 5 T cell receptor beta chains below all came from one sample that was sequenced in a study of T-cell reconstitution after alpha-beta-depleted transplantation in children. Unique molecular identifiers were used in preparing the TCRbeta library. Via MiXCR, TCRdb re-called the PCR reads, giving one row per CDR3 protein. The sample consists of some 200,000 distinct CDR3 sequences, more than 12% of them appearing once. This specimen consisted of PBMCs from the stem cell graft donor, obtained from the stem cell graft. Receptors originate from a human donor who donated a stem cell graft to a child with acute lymphoblastic leukemia.

The rearrangement uses TRBV20-1 and TRBJ1-2; 11 bases align to TRBD1. V was pared by 0 bases and J by 5 bases, with 8 bases of the junction left unmatched. CDR3 length: 16 amino acids. Germline CDR1 and CDR2: DFQATT and SNEGSKA (reference sequence). The CDR3 DNA reads TGCAGTGCTAGAGATACGGGGACAGGGGGTTCTTATGGCTACACCTTC. This encodes CSARDTGTGGSYGYTF.

The gene calls are TRBV20-1 and TRBJ1-1; D unclear. This CDR3 region has 10 residues. With 7 bases removed from V and 4 bases from J, the gap between germline ends came to 7 bases. Germline V lookup: CDR1 DFQATT, CDR2 SNEGSKA (reference sequence). The DNA of the CDR3 is TGCAGTGGTTCGGGCACTGAAGCTTTCTTT. Translated, it gives CSGSGTEAFF.

This clonotype appeared many times. This rearrangement joins TRBV20-1 to TRBJ2-1; 7 bases agree with TRBD1. The length of the CDR3 is 14 residues. Germline-derived CDR1 and CDR2 are DFQATT and SNEGSKA (reference sequence). The V and J ends lost 1 base and 6 bases, in that order; junction bases with no gene match: 6. CDR3 loop: CSARGDRGLNEQFF. CDR3 nucleotides: TGCAGTGCTAGAGGGGACAGAGGACTCAATGAGCAGTTCTTC.

The gene calls are TRBV12-3 or TRBV12-4 and TRBJ1-1; D might be TRBD1 (6 bases). The CDR3 extends over 16 amino acids. Trimming removed 2 bases from V and 4 bases from J, with 17 bases in between. The CDR3 nucleotides are TGTGCCAGCAGTTTATTTTTCGGACCCAGGGGCACTGAAGCTTTCTTT. The encoded protein is CASSLFFGPRGTEAFF.

A note on this clonotype: Relative to the germline gene, one junction end is altered; a read error may explain this. The J gene is TRBJ2-7, the V gene TRBV3-1; 10 bases match TRBD1. The CDR3 covers 15 residues. Looked up from germline, CDR1 is LGHDT and CDR2 is YNNKEL (reference sequence). The CDR3 sequence is CACSPRDRGSYEQYF. As DNA, the CDR3 is TGTGCCTGCAGCCCCCGGGACAGGGGATCCTACGAGCAGTACTTC.